These 4 T cell receptor beta chains were all obtained from the same sample, sequenced in a study of T cell responses to AZD1222 COVID-19 vaccine. Produced via immunoSEQ multiplex PCR; TCRdb's table is partial and in-frame only. The table lists 140,000 to 150,000 clones, under 95% of them singletons. The starting material was peripheral blood, obtained on day 0 of AZD1222 vaccination. The receptors were gathered from an adult in good health.

V is TRBV2 and J is TRBJ1-1; maybe TRBD1 (5 bases). Germline CDR1 reads SNHLY; CDR2 reads FYNNEI. With 6 bases removed from V and 1 base from J, the gap between germline ends came to 12 bases. This CDR3 comprises 14 residues. CDR3 in DNA: TGTGCCAGCAGCCCCGGACAAGCGAACACTGAAGCTTTCTTT. This gives the protein CASSPGQANTEAFF.

This chain joins TRBV29-1 and TRBJ2-7; D unclear. CDR1 SQVTM and CDR2 ANQGSEA come from the germline V gene. The CDR3 is 11 residues long. V lost 3 bases and J 4 bases, leaving 7 bases between the germline ends. CDR3 protein: CSVDAGYEQYF. As DNA, the CDR3 is TGCAGCGTTGACGCCGGTTACGAGCAGTACTTC.

The chain uses TRBV28 and TRBJ2-5; D is possibly TRBD2 (5 bases). CDR3 length: 15 residues. V was clipped by 4 bases and J by 1 base, with 13 bases between them. Germline CDR1 MDHEN, CDR2 SYDVKM. The CDR3 protein is CASSSVHSGQETQYF. CDR3 in DNA: TGTGCCAGCAGTTCCGTCCACAGCGGCCAAGAGACCCAGTACTTC.

This chain uses TRBV6-5 with TRBJ1-4; no definite D call. This CDR3 comprises 12 residues. CDR1 and CDR2 from the germline V gene are MNHEY and SVGAGI. The ends were cut back, 4 bases at V and 7 bases at J, with 7 bases in the middle. This CDR3 is CASSSPTEKLFF. CDR3 DNA sequence: TGTGCCAGCAGTTCCCCGACTGAAAAACTGTTTTTT.